The 12 T cell receptor beta chains below come from one sample, sequenced in a study of beta chain features in type 1 diabetes. Sequenced material consisted of expressed TCRB transcripts (all of the isolated RNA was reverse transcribed). Data came from immunoSEQ multiplex PCR; TCRdb stores just in-frame clones and leaves some out. The table records over 500,000 clones, around 16% of them present only once. Sequenced input: naive CD4+ T cells from blood. These receptors originate from a man aged 18 to 30 in good health.

The J gene is TRBJ1-5, the V gene TRBV30; D is unresolved. Trimming took 3 bases from V and 4 from J, leaving 16 bases between them. This CDR3 contains 15 residues. From germline, CDR1 is GTSNPN and CDR2 SVGIG (reference sequence). CDR3 protein: CAWRLRAAPNQPQHF. Here the CDR3 DNA reads TGTGCCTGGAGGCTACGGGCCGCCCCGAATCAGCCCCAGCATTTT.

This chain links TRBV7-9 with TRBJ2-5, with 8 nucleotides matching TRBD1. The closer fit of TRBJ2-7 to the DNA end suggests the J call may be wrong. CDR1 SEHNR and CDR2 FQNEAQ come from the germline V gene (reference sequence). This CDR3 is built from 14 residues. The CDR3 reads CASSLAGQVYEQYF. In DNA, the CDR3 is TGTGCCAGCAGCTTAGCGGGACAGGTCTACGAGCAGTACTTC.

V gene TRBV11-2 combines with J gene TRBJ2-7; TRBD2 agrees at 15 bases. CDR3 length: 16 amino acids. V lost 5 bases, J lost 3 bases, and 5 bases stayed unmatched. Germline lookup yields CDR1 SGHAT and CDR2 FQNNGV. The CDR3 loop is CASSSVGLAGGYEQYF. The CDR3, as DNA: TGTGCCAGCAGCAGTGTGGGACTAGCGGGAGGCTACGAGCAGTACTTC.

The rearrangement links TRBV5-1 to TRBJ2-7; 9 positions agree with TRBD1. V shed 0 bases and J 7 bases; nucleotides not matched to a gene: 5. The CDR3 totals 14 residues. Germline CDR1 is SGHRS and CDR2 is YFSETQ. CDR3 amino acids: CASSLARDRVEQYF. The CDR3 nucleotides read TGCGCCAGCAGCTTGGCTCGGGACAGGGTTGAGCAGTACTTC.

The CDR3 DNA reads as TGCGCCAGCAGCCAAGACACTAGCACAGATACGCAGTATTTT. It codes for CASSQDTSTDTQYF. The V and J genes are TRBV4-3 and TRBJ2-3, with D hard to call. Germline V gene sequence: CDR1 LGHNA, CDR2 YSLEER. The CDR3 is 14 residues long. V lost 0 bases to trimming and J lost 0 bases, with 4 bases between them.

This sequence joins TRBV9 and TRBJ2-5; TRBD2 aligns across 8 bases. Trimming at V came to 2 bases and at J to 4 bases, leaving 10 bases not matched to a gene. This CDR3 region has 16 residues. Germline V gene data show CDR1 as SGDLS and CDR2 as YYNGEE. For the CDR3, the DNA is TGTGCCAGCAGCGTGGCGGGGGGCCTGGGTTCAGAGACCCAGTACTTC. Amino acid sequence: CASSVAGGLGSETQYF.

The chain joins TRBV19 to TRBJ2-5; 7 bases map to TRBD1. Germline loops: CDR1 LNHDA, CDR2 SQIVND (reference sequence). The trim removed 3 bases at V and 6 bases at J, leaving 7 bases unmatched. This CDR3 has 14 residues. DNA for the CDR3: TGTGCCAGTAGTATGGTACAGGGGCTACAGACCCAGTACTTC. Residues: CASSMVQGLQTQYF. Full variable domain (missing parts from reference TRBV19 and TRBJ2-5): DGGITQSPKYLFRKEGQNVTLSCEQNLNHDAMYWYRQDPGQGLRLIYYSQIVNDFQKGDIAEGYSVSREKKESFPLTVTSAQKNPTAFYLCASSMVQGLQTQYFGPGTRLLVL.

This clone has more than one count but fewer than ten. This chain connects TRBV27 to TRBJ2-7; perhaps TRBD2 as D (6 bases). Trimming took 8 bases from V and 4 from J, leaving 18 bases between them. Germline V gives CDR1 MNHEY, CDR2 SMNVEV (reference sequence). The CDR3 is 14 amino acids. The CDR3, as DNA: TGTGCCAGCTTGCGGGGTCCGGGGCCTTACGAGCAGTACTTC. It encodes CASLRGPGPYEQYF.

This chain joins TRBV28 and TRBJ2-5; the match to TRBD1 covers 9 bases. CDR1 and CDR2 (germline): MDHEN, SYDVKM. The CDR3 is 16 amino acids. V was pared by 3 bases and J by 0 bases, with 5 bases of the junction left unmatched. The chain's CDR3 is CASSFNDRGNQETQYF. The CDR3 region has the DNA TGTGCCAGCAGTTTTAATGACAGGGGGAACCAAGAGACCCAGTACTTC.

This clone has just a few counts. The chain uses TRBV28 and TRBJ2-5; no clear D gene. The CDR3 runs 13 residues. The germline V gene has CDR1 MDHEN and CDR2 SYDVKM. V was shortened by 3 bases and J by 5 bases, with 10 bases between the two germline ends. This CDR3 reads CASSLSWQETQYF. CDR3 in DNA: TGTGCCAGCAGTTTGAGCTGGCAGGAGACCCAGTACTTC.

V gene TRBV19 combines with J gene TRBJ2-3, with a possible D match to TRBD2 (6 bases). The CDR3 totals 14 residues. Germline lookup yields CDR1 LNHDA and CDR2 SQIVND (reference sequence). V was clipped by 5 bases and J by 6 bases, with 15 bases between them. Here the CDR3 DNA reads TGTGCCAGTAGTTGGGCGGAGGAGGGGGATACGCAGTATTTT. Translated: CASSWAEEGDTQYF.

The rearrangement uses TRBV30 and TRBJ1-2, with D tentatively TRBD1 (6 bases). CDR3 length equals 14 residues. Germline CDR1 GTSNPN, CDR2 SVGIG (reference sequence). With 4 bases removed from V and 2 bases from J, the gap between germline ends came to 14 bases. The chain's CDR3 is CAWTQGIPNYGYTF. In DNA, the CDR3 is TGTGCCTGGACCCAGGGGATCCCGAACTATGGCTACACCTTC. Supplemented by reference TRBV30 and TRBJ1-2, the full variable domain reads SQTIHQWPATLVQPVGSPLSLECTVEGTSNPNLYWYRQAAGRGLQLLFYSVGIGQISSEVPQNLSASRPQDRQFILSSKKLLLSDSGFYLCAWTQGIPNYGYTFGSGTRLTVV.